The 21 T cell receptor beta chains in this list originate from one sample, sequenced in a study of blood T cell repertoires in COVID-19. Produced via immunoSEQ multiplex PCR; TCRdb's table is partial and in-frame only. The sample lists more than 45,000 clones, 90% occurring once. Input material: peripheral blood. The receptor set was obtained from a man between 65 and 80 years old with acute or convalescent COVID-19.

The J gene is TRBJ2-5, the V gene TRBV5-1; the match to TRBD2 covers 12 bases. CDR3 length: 15 residues. CDR1 is SGHRS, CDR2 YFSETQ, per germline. The trim removed 3 bases at V and 4 bases at J, leaving 4 bases unmatched. The CDR3 loop reads CASSSGLAGRETQYF. The CDR3 coding sequence is TGCGCCAGCAGCTCAGGACTAGCGGGAAGAGAGACCCAGTACTTC.

As DNA, the CDR3 is TGTGCCAGCAGCCACTTCGGGACACAAAAACAAGAGACCCAGTACTTC. Amino acids: CASSHFGTQKQETQYF. This chain uses TRBV11-2 with TRBJ2-5; weak D call: TRBD1 (6 bases). The germline V gene encodes CDR1 SGHAT and CDR2 FQNNGV. The CDR3 loop spans 16 amino acids. The V and J ends lost 5 bases and 2 bases respectively, with 18 bases between them.

This clone has only one observation. This sequence joins TRBV5-1 and TRBJ2-2; maybe TRBD1 (5 bases). The CDR3 contains 17 residues. Between the trimmed V and J ends, which lost 2 bases and 0 bases, there was a span of 14 bases. Germline CDR1 and CDR2: SGHRS and YFSETQ. This CDR3 is CASSFDSPTTNTGELFF. CDR3 DNA sequence: TGCGCCAGCAGCTTCGACAGCCCAACTACGAACACCGGGGAGCTGTTTTTT.

This clone came up a few times. The chain is built from TRBV30 and TRBJ2-7; D gene ambiguous. The CDR3 is 13 amino acids. V lost 0 bases to trimming and J lost 3 bases, with 9 bases between them. CDR1 and CDR2 (germline): GTSNPN, SVGIG (reference sequence). The CDR3 here is CAWSVLPGYEQYF. For the CDR3, the DNA is TGTGCCTGGAGTGTACTCCCAGGCTACGAGCAGTACTTC.

The rearrangement joins TRBV4-2 to TRBJ1-2, with D uncertain. In germline, CDR1 is LGHNA, CDR2 YNFKEQ. Trimming took 2 bases from V and 7 from J, leaving 11 bases between them. CDR3 length: 13 residues. The CDR3 spells CASSQRREGGYTF. CDR3 DNA: TGTGCCAGCAGCCAACGCCGGGAGGGTGGCTACACCTTC.

This chain links TRBV12-3 or TRBV12-4 with TRBJ1-6; the D is unclear. The V and J ends lost 6 bases and 8 bases respectively, with 11 bases between them. CDR3 length: 13 amino acids. The CDR3 DNA reads TGTGCCAGCAGACTTGAGTCGGATTCACCCCTCCACTTT. Its translation is CASRLESDSPLHF.

The V call is TRBV2, the J call TRBJ2-7; 8 nucleotides line up with TRBD1. The V gene's germline CDR1 is SNHLY and CDR2 FYNNEI. V trimming: 7 bases; J trimming: 0 bases; junction bases outside the gene matches: 5. The CDR3 covers 14 residues. The CDR3 DNA reads as TGTGCCAGCATGTGGACAGGGAGCTCCTACGAGCAGTACTTC. Residues: CASMWTGSSYEQYF.

The CDR3 region is CATSRPTRDRGSYGYTF. In DNA form, the CDR3 reads TGTGCCACCAGCAGGCCAACCCGGGACAGGGGAAGCTATGGCTACACCTTC. The V and J genes are TRBV15 and TRBJ1-2; 10 bases map to TRBD1. With V trimmed by 3 bases and J by 4 bases, 11 bases remained unmatched. CDR1 LNHNV and CDR2 YYDKDF come from the germline V gene (reference sequence). The CDR3 length is 17 residues.

The chain employs TRBV18 and TRBJ2-1; D might be TRBD2 (6 bases). This CDR3 is 16 amino acids long. Germline CDR1 and CDR2: KGHSH and LQKENI. The ends were cut back, 3 bases at V and 8 bases at J, with 20 bases in the middle. The DNA of the CDR3 is TGTGCCAGCTCACCGTCCTTCTCCGTGCGGGGCGATGAGCAGTTCTTC. Translation: CASSPSFSVRGDEQFF.

The chain uses TRBV2 and TRBJ2-7; TRBD2 matches 7 bases. The J segment lost 4 bases and the V segment lost 3 bases, leaving 3 bases of the junction unmatched. Germline V CDR1 and CDR2: SNHLY, FYNNEI. The CDR3 length is 13 residues. The CDR3 protein is CASSDGGVYEQYF. CDR3 bases: TGTGCCAGCAGTGATGGGGGGGTTTACGAGCAGTACTTC.

The rearrangement links TRBV3-1 (or the pseudogene TRBV3-2) to TRBJ2-1; 9 bases match TRBD2. The CDR3 is 18 amino acids. The junction had 11 bases not matched to a gene; V was cut back by 1 base and J by 4 bases. Germline assignment: CDR1 LGHDT and CDR2 YNNKEL (reference sequence). The CDR3 sequence is CASSQGRTASGVYNEQFF. In DNA, the CDR3 is TGTGCCAGCAGCCAAGGCCGAACGGCTAGCGGGGTTTACAATGAGCAGTTCTTC.

The V gene is TRBV6-5, the J gene TRBJ2-7, with 7 bases lining up with TRBD2. Per the germline V gene, CDR1 is MNHEY and CDR2 is SVGAGI. J gave up 4 bases and V 11 bases, and 14 bases lay outside the gene matches. The CDR3 covers 14 residues. CDR3 nucleotide sequence: TGTGCCGTGAAGGAACGGGGAGCGGGGTACGAGCAGTACTTC. Translation gives CAVKERGAGYEQYF.

The chain carries TRBV7-3 and TRBJ1-3; D is possibly TRBD1 (5 bases). Germline lookup yields CDR1 SGHTA and CDR2 FQGTGA. The CDR3 totals 13 residues. Trimming took 5 bases from V and 4 from J, leaving 9 bases between them. This CDR3 reads CASSTAGGNTIYF. The CDR3 region has the DNA TGTGCCAGCAGCACCGCAGGGGGAAACACCATATATTTT.

The rearrangement uses TRBV2 and TRBJ1-1, with D perhaps matching TRBD1 (5 bases). Looked up from germline, CDR1 is SNHLY and CDR2 is FYNNEI. The CDR3 totals 15 residues. V lost 4 bases and J lost 4, with 16 bases in between. CDR3 sequence (DNA): TGTGCCAGCAGTGGAGTCGGCAGGGTGGGCACTGAAGCTTTCTTT. Its protein is CASSGVGRVGTEAFF.

The chain carries TRBV7-2 and TRBJ1-1; TRBD1 is a possible D gene (5 bases). Per the germline V gene, CDR1 is SGHTA and CDR2 is FQGNSA. The CDR3 consists of 14 residues. With 3 bases removed from V and 0 bases from J, the gap between germline ends came to 8 bases. This CDR3 is CASSFTTVNTEAFF. CDR3 nucleotides: TGTGCCAGCAGCTTCACGACAGTGAACACTGAAGCTTTCTTT. Drawing the rest from reference TRBV7-2 and TRBJ1-1, the complete variable domain is GAGVSQSPSNKVTEKGKDVELRCDPISGHTALYWYRQSLGQGLEFLIYFQGNSAPDKSGLPSDRFSAERTGGSVSTLTIQRTQQEDSAVYLCASSFTTVNTEAFFGQGTRLTVV.

This chain links TRBV6-5 with TRBJ1-1; possible D gene TRBD1, 5 bases. CDR1 is MNHEY and CDR2 is SVGAGI in the germline V gene. This CDR3 is built from 14 residues. V was shortened by 7 bases and J by 0 bases, with 12 bases between the two germline ends. This chain's CDR3 is CASIGGPMNTEAFF. In DNA form, the CDR3 reads TGTGCCAGCATCGGGGGTCCCATGAACACTGAAGCTTTCTTT.

This clone was picked up a small number of times. The same CDR3 arises from other DNA sequences in this sample as well. V and J are TRBV18 and TRBJ2-6; TRBD2 matches at 9 bases. This CDR3 has 17 residues. V was pared by 5 bases and J by 2 bases, with 7 bases of the junction left unmatched. CDR1 and CDR2 from the germline V gene are KGHSH and LQKENI. The CDR3 spells CASSSGRGGPGANVLTF. CDR3 in DNA: TGTGCCAGCTCATCCGGGCGGGGGGGCCCTGGGGCCAACGTCCTGACTTTC. The variable domain in full, completed from reference TRBV18 and TRBJ2-6, reads NAGVMQNPRHLVRRRGQEARLRCSPMKGHSHVYWYRQLPEEGLKFMVYLQKENIIDESGMPKERFSAEFPKEGPSILRIQQVVRGDSAAYFCASSSGRGGPGANVLTFGAGSRLTVL.

The genes are TRBV2 and TRBJ1-1; 7 nucleotides agree with TRBD1. The CDR3 contains 12 residues. The trim removed 8 bases at V and 1 base at J, leaving 1 base unmatched. CDR1 and CDR2 (germline): SNHLY, FYNNEI. The CDR3 coding sequence is TGTGCCAGCTACAGGGGGAACACTGAAGCTTTCTTT. It yields the protein CASYRGNTEAFF.

The V call is TRBV9, the J call TRBJ1-4, with 7 bases that match TRBD1. With 3 bases clipped from V and 6 bases from J, the junction kept 11 bases outside the gene matches. CDR1 and CDR2 from the germline V gene are SGDLS and YYNGEE. This CDR3 spans 16 amino acids. DNA of the CDR3: TGTGCCAGCAGCGACTCGCCGGGACAGATAGATGAAAAACTGTTTTTT. Encoded protein: CASSDSPGQIDEKLFF.

The chain is built from TRBV11-3 and TRBJ2-1, with D perhaps matching TRBD2 (6 bases). Germline V CDR1 and CDR2: SGHNT, YENEEA. This CDR3 contains 12 residues. Deletions cut 2 bases from V and 10 bases from J, with 9 bases between. DNA for the CDR3: TGTGCCAGCAGCTTATCGGCGGGGGAGCAGTTCTTC. It codes for CASSLSAGEQFF.

This chain links TRBV3-1 (or the pseudogene TRBV3-2) with TRBJ2-3, with 7 bases identical to TRBD2. This CDR3 region has 16 residues. The ends lost 0 bases at V and 1 base at J; junction bases unmatched: 4. Germline CDR1 reads LGHDT; CDR2 reads YNNKEL (reference sequence). CDR3 nucleotides: TGTGCCAGCAGCCAAGATGGGAGGGGTGGCACAGATACGCAGTATTTT. Translating gives CASSQDGRGGTDTQYF.